The subject of this entry is one T cell receptor beta chain. Its specificity is unknown. The repertoire was sequenced with immunoSEQ multiplex PCR; TCRdb's copy has only in-frame clones and lacks some. Among roughly 15,000 clones listed, around nine tenths were seen once. This sample was included in a study of OX40 agonist ivuxolimab in advanced cancers. For the study at large: Earlier treatment with anti-PD-1, anti-PD-L1 or anti-CTLA-4 was permitted, and roughly 40% had received some. General study points: There was clonal expansion of CD4+ and CD8+ blood T cells by week 6 at 0.1 to 3.0 mg/kg. CD8+ T cells showed, on average, more clonal expansion than CD4+ cells.

CDR1 SGHRS and CDR2 YFSETQ come from the germline V gene. Losses at the gene ends were 2 bases for V and 0 bases for J; bases not matched to a gene: 6. CDR3 length equals 17 residues. Source: CD4+ or CD8+ T cells sorted from blood, taken in a trial of the OX40 agonist ivuxolimab. This clonotype was sampled from an adult with an advanced solid tumor such as melanoma, head and neck, liver or kidney cancer. The rearrangement uses TRBV5-1 and TRBJ2-2; 8 nucleotides agree with TRBD2. CDR3 DNA sequence: TGCGCCAGCAGCTTCCTCGGCGGGGGGTCGAACACCGGGGAGCTGTTTTTT. Amino acid sequence: CASSFLGGGSNTGELFF.